The clone carrying this TCR beta chain appeared a few times. Its antigen remains unidentified. The sample originates from a study of vaccination and CD4 T cells after COVID-19. Overall study: Six males and four females constituted the convalescent cohort, two of whom were Hispanic. Diagnosis preceded the drawing of post-COVID samples by a median approximately 110 days (range 35 to 161).

The CDR3 sequence is 14 residues long. V lost 6 bases to trimming and J lost 2 bases, with 14 bases between them. Germline V gene sequence: CDR1 SNHLY, CDR2 FYNNEI. Sequencing of cultured CD4+ T cell DNA used the Oncomine TCR Beta short-read assay. A single record per CDR3 protein comes from TCRdb applying MiXCR to the PCR reads. The sample contains around 19,000 distinct CDR3 sequences, less than 40% of which appear only once. The sample's time point: late sampling 161 to 241 days after vaccination in three convalescent patients. Treatment indicated: approximately nine-day PBMC culture with coronavirus spike peptide pools or control peptides (ViraFEST assay).

This receptor was obtained from a human donor who had recovered from COVID-19. The chain recombines TRBV2 with TRBJ2-7; weak D call: TRBD1 (5 bases). The input for sequencing was CD4+ T cells from blood, cultured in vitro, taken about 7 months after SARS-CoV-2 vaccination. The DNA of the CDR3 is TGTGCCAGCAGCCCAGACAGCCTAACCTACGAGCAGTACTTC. Translated, it gives CASSPDSLTYEQYF.